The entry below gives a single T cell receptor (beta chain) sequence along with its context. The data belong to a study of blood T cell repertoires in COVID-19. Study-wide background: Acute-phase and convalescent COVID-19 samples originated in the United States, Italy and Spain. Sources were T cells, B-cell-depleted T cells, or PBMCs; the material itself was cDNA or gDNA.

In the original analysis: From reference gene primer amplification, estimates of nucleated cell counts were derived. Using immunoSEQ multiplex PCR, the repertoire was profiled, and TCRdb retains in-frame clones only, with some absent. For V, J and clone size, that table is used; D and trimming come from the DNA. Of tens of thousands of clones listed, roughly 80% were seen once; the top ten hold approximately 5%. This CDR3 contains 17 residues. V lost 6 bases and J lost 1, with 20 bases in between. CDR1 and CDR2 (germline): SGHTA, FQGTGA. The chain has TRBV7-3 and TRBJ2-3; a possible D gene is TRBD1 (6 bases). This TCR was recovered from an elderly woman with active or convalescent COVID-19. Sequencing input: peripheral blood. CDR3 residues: CASSSGGWAGGTDTQYF. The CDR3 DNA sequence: TGTGCCAGCAGTTCCGGTGGTTGGGCAGGGGGCACAGATACGCAGTATTTT.